This paragraph covers one T cell receptor beta chain sequence. This clonotype is labeled large (0.1 to 1%). Its binding antigen is unknown. It has no much larger one-base neighbor in the sample; base qualities were not kept. The sample is drawn from a study of circulating CD8 cells and anti-PD-1 response in melanoma (dated by TCRdb to 2020 to 2022). Regarding the research as a whole: Nivolumab was administered to patients intravenously at 3 mg/kg every 2 weeks. The TCR repertoire analysis included 11 melanoma patients, of whom 7 were non-responders and 4 were responders. Patients with complete or partial responses were classified as responders; those with stable or progressive disease (RECIST v1.1) as non-responders. On on-treatment samples, PD-1 was detected using a biotinylated anti-human IgG4 antibody. Of the approximately 13 patients in the melanoma cohort, anti-PD-1 was received as first-line therapy by seven patients, and prior targeted therapy or immunotherapy had been received by six patients.

What the authors observed across the whole study: The cohort mixed treatment-naive and previously treated patients, which the authors noted could influence results. Because material was limited, experiments were generally done without replicates. The published TCR repertoire comparisons used only baseline and M1 samples from a small cohort with few responders. The DNEG repertoire was the most diverse; PD-1 and DPOS showed similar, higher clonality, and TIGIT repertoires were the least diverse. Repertoires were largely private between subsets, with under 8% of TRB clonotypes shared at M1; sharing was highest between DPOS and TIGIT. Because tumor material was not accessible, tumor reactivity was instead assessed by peptide assays on expanded sorted subsets.

Sequenced on a NextSeq 500. The QIAseq Immune Repertoire RNA Library Kit, Human TCR Panel, was used to prepare TCR libraries from roughly 15 ng of total RNA. TCR libraries were sequenced on an Illumina NextSeq with a Mid Output V2 kit, and asymmetric 261x41 paired-end reads were used. Every TCR library was diluted down to roughly 4.4 nM, then pooled, denatured and loaded at about 0.92 pM. Per the authors' processing: TCR FASTQ files were processed in the QIAGEN GeneGlobe Data Analysis Center, with downstream analysis in R 3.5.2. Clonality was calculated as one minus Shannon entropy normalized by the log of the number of unique productive sequences. Within each subset, Fisher exact tests at 5% FDR identified TRA or TRB clonotypes differing in abundance between baseline and M1. Clonotypes with differential abundance were put into four groups: emerging, expanding, contracting or non-expanding/contracting. Morisita's overlap index was used to measure how much repertoires overlapped between patients. The public reads were reanalyzed by TCRdb: fastp trimming at Q25, MiXCR alignment, in-frame beta chains only. Rows matching on CDR3 protein sequence are summarized as one entry with the most common DNA and genes. The authors' filters were not applied to this entry. The table for this sample lists about 430 distinct CDR3 sequences; about 8.3% of them were counted only once. Of the sample, 60% to 75% falls within the top ten clones.

A BD FACSAria II cell sorter was used to sort four subsets, defined by PD-1 and/or TIGIT, from live CD3+CD8+TCRalphabeta+ cells. Circulating CD8 T cells were sorted into four subsets by PD-1 and TIGIT expression to characterize their relevance to anti-PD-1 therapy response. For each sorted CD8 T-cell subset, both the TCR alpha and TCR beta chains were sequenced. Peripheral blood was drawn before the first anti-PD-1 injection and after two and four injections. Ficoll gradient centrifugation was used to isolate PBMCs immediately. Until use, PBMCs were stored frozen in liquid nitrogen in RPMI containing about 18% FCS and approximately 9.4% DMSO. After thawing, PBMCs were stained with a viability dye plus antibodies against CD3, CD8alpha, TCRalphabeta, PD-1 and TIGIT. Total RNA was extracted with the RNeasy Kit, and every sample reached a RIN above 7. CDR1 and CDR2 (SNHLY, FYNNEI) derive from the germline V gene. The CDR3 sequence holds 14 residues, the cysteine and phenylalanine included. Only the CDR3 DNA is retained, 42 bases long and in frame from the first base. Clipping removes 1 base from V and 5 bases from J, with 1 as the unmatched junction base count.

This clonotype was sampled from a human donor with melanoma. The material sequenced was CD8+ T cells from PBMCs, taken at baseline or after one month of anti-PD-1 therapy (not recorded which). The chain employs TRBV2 and TRBJ2-1; a stretch of 8 junction bases matches TRBD1. CDR3 loop: CASSEGTGNNEQFF. The nucleotide sequence is given as TGTGCCAGCAGTGAAGGGACAGGGAACAATGAGCAGTTCTTC.